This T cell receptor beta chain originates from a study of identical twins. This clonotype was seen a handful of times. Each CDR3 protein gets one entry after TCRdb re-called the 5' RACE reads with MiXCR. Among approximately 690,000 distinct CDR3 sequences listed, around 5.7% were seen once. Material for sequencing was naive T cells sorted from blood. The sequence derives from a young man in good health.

The CDR3 sequence: CSARDRIVGVQYV. The DNA of the CDR3 is TGCAGTGCTAGAGATCGAATAGTCGGGGTCCAGTACGTC. The chain is built from TRBV20-1 and TRBJ2-7, with TRBD2 as a possible D gene (5 bases). The CDR3 spans 13 residues. Germline assignment: CDR1 DFQATT and CDR2 SNEGSKA (reference sequence). Deletions cut 0 bases from V and 10 bases from J, with 16 bases between.